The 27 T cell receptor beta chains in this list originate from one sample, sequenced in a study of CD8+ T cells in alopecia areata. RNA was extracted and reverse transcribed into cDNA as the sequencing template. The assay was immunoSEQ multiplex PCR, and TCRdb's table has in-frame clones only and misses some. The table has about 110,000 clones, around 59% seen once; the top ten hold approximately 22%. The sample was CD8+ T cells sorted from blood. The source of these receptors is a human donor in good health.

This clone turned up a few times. The CDR3 here is CASSLGQGSPRETQYF. The CDR3 nucleotides read TGTGCCAGCAGCTTAGGCCAGGGTAGCCCGAGGGAGACCCAGTACTTC. The chain is built from TRBV11-2 and TRBJ2-5; tentative D call: TRBD1 (5 bases). V was shortened by 1 base and J by 5 bases, with 17 bases between the two germline ends. CDR3 length equals 16 residues. Germline CDR1 SGHAT, CDR2 FQNNGV.

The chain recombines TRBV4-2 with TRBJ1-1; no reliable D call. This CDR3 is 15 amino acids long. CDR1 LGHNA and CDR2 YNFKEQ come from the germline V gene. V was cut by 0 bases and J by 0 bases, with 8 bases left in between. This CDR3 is CASSQEENMNTEAFF. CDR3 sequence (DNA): TGTGCCAGCAGCCAAGAGGAGAACATGAACACTGAAGCTTTCTTT.

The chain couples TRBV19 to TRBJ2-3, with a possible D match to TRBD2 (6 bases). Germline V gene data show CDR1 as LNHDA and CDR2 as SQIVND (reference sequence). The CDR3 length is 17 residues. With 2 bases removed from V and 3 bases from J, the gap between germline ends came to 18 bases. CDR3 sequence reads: CASSISGSGGRTDTQYF. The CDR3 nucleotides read TGTGCCAGTAGTATATCAGGAAGCGGAGGGCGGACAGATACGCAGTATTTT. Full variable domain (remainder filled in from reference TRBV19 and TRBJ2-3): DGGITQSPKYLFRKEGQNVTLSCEQNLNHDAMYWYRQDPGQGLRLIYYSQIVNDFQKGDIAEGYSVSREKKESFPLTVTSAQKNPTAFYLCASSISGSGGRTDTQYFGPGTRLTVL.

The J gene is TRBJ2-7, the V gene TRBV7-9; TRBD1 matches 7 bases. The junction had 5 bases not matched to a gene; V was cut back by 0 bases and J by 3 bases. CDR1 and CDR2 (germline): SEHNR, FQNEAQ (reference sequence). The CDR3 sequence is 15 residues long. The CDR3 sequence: CASSLAYGQDYEQYF. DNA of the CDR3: TGTGCCAGCAGCTTAGCGTACGGACAGGACTACGAGCAGTACTTC.

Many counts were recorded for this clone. CDR3 bases: TGTGCCAGCAGTGAGGACAGCTCCTACGAGCAGTACTTC. Protein product: CASSEDSSYEQYF. This chain joins TRBV2 and TRBJ2-7, with D possibly being TRBD1 (6 bases). CDR1 and CDR2 from the germline V gene are SNHLY and FYNNEI. This CDR3 contains 13 residues. V lost 3 bases, J lost 0 bases, and 6 bases lay in between.

Here the CDR3 reads CSAILMNTEAFF. The CDR3 DNA reads TGCAGCGCCATACTCATGAACACTGAAGCTTTCTTT. V gene TRBV29-1 combines with J gene TRBJ1-1; D is ambiguous. V lost 7 bases and J lost 0, with 9 bases in between. The CDR3 runs 12 residues. Germline assignment: CDR1 SQVTM and CDR2 ANQGSEA.

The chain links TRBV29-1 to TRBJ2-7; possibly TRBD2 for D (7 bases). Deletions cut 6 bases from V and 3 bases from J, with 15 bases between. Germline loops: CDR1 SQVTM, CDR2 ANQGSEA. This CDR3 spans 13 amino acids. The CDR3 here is CSVEGGTLYEQYF. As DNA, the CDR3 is TGCAGCGTAGAGGGGGGGACCCTCTACGAGCAGTACTTC.

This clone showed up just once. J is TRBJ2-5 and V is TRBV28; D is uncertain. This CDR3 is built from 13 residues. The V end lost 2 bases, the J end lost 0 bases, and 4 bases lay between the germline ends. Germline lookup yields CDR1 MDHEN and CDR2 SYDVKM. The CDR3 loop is CASSLVNQETQYF. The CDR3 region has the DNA TGTGCCAGCAGTTTAGTCAACCAAGAGACCCAGTACTTC.

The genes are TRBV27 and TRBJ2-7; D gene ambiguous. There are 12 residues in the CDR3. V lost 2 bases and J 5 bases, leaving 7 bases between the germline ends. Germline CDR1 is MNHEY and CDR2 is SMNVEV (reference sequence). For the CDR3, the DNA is TGTGCCAGCAGTTTAATAGGGCACGAGCAGTACTTC. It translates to CASSLIGHEQYF.

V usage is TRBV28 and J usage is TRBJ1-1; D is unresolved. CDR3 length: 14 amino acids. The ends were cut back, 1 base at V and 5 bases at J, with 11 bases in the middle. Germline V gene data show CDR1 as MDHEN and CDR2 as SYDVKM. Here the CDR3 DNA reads TGTGCCAGCAGTTTATTCCGGGTTGCGACTGAAGCTTTCTTT. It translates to CASSLFRVATEAFF.

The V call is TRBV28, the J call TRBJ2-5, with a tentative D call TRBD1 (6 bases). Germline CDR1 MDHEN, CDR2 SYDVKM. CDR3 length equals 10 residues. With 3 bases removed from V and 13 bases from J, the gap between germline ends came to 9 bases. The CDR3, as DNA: TGTGCCAGCAGTTTTGGACAGATGTACTTC. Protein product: CASSFGQMYF.

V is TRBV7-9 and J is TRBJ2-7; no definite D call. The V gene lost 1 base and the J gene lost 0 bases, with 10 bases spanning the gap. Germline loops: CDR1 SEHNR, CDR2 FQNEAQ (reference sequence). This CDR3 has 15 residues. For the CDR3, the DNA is TGTGCCAGCAGCTTAGTCCAGGACGTCTCCTACGAGCAGTACTTC. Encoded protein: CASSLVQDVSYEQYF.

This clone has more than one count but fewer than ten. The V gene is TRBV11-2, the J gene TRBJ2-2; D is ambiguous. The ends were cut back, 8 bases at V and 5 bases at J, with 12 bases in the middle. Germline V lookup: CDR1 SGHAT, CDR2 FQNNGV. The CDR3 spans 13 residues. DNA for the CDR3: TGTGCCAGCGGCGATCCAGAGACCGGGGAGCTGTTTTTT. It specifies CASGDPETGELFF.

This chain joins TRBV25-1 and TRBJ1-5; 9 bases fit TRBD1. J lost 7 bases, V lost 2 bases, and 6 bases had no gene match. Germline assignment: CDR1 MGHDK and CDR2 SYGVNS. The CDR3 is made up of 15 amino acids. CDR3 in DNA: TGTGCCAGCAGTGAAGAGGGGGACAGGGACCAGCCCCAGCATTTT. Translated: CASSEEGDRDQPQHF.

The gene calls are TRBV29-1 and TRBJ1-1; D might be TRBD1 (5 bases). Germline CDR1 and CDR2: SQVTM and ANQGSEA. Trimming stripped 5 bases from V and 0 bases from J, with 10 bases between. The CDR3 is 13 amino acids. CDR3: CSVLQGMNTEAFF. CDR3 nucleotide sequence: TGCAGCGTTCTTCAGGGAATGAACACTGAAGCTTTCTTT.

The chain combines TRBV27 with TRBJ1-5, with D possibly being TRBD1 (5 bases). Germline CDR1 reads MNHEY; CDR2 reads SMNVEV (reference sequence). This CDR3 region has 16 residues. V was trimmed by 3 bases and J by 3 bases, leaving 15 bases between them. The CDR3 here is CASSFETPGANQPQHF. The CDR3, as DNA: TGTGCCAGCAGTTTTGAGACGCCCGGGGCCAATCAGCCCCAGCATTTT.

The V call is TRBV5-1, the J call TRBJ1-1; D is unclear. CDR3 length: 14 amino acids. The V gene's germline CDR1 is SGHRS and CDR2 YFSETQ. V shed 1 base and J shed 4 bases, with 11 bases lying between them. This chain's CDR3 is CASSLYGFPTEAFF. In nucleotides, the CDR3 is TGCGCCAGCAGCTTGTACGGGTTCCCCACTGAAGCTTTCTTT.

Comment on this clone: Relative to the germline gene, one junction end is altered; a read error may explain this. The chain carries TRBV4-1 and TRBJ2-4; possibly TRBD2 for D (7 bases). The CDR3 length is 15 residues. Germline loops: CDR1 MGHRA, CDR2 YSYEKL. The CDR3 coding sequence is TGCGCCAGCAGTCAAGGAGGGGGGGCGAGAGACATTCAGTACTTC. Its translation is CASSQGGGARDIQYF.

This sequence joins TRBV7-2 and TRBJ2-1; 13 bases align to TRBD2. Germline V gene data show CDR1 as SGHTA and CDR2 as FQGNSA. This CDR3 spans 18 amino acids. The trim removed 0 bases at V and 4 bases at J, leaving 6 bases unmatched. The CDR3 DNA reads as TGTGCCAGCAGCTTAGCGGGACTAGCGGGGTGGAATTACAATGAGCAGTTCTTC. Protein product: CASSLAGLAGWNYNEQFF.

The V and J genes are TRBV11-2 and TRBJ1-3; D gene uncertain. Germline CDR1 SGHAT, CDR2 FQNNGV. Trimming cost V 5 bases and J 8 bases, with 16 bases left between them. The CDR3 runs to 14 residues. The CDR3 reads CASSPTWVQDTIYF. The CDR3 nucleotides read TGTGCCAGCAGCCCGACCTGGGTGCAGGACACCATATATTTT. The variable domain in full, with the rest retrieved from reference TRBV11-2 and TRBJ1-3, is EAGVAQSPRYKIIEKRQSVAFWCNPISGHATLYWYQQILGQGPKLLIQFQNNGVVDDSQLPKDRFSAERLKGVDSTLKIQPAKLEDSAVYLCASSPTWVQDTIYFGEGSWLTVV.

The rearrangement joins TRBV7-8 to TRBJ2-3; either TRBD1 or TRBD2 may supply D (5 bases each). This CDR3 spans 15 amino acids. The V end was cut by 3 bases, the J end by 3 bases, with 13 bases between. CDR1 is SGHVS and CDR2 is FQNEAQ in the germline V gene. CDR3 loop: CASSFPGPETDTQYF. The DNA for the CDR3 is TGTGCCAGCAGCTTCCCGGGACCCGAGACAGATACGCAGTATTTT.

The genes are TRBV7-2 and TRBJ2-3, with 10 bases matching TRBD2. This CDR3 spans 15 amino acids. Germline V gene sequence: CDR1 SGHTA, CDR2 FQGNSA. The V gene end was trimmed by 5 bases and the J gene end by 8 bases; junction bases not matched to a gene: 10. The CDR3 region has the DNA TGTGCCAGCAGCCCAGCGGGGGGGCCTGGAGGTACGCAGTATTTT. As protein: CASSPAGGPGGTQYF.

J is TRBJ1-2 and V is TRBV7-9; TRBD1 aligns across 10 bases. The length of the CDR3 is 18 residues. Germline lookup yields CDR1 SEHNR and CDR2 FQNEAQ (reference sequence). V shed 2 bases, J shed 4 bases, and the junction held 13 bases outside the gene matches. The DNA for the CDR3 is TGTGCCAGCAGCTTAATCGAAGCCGGGACAGGGGTCTTCTATGGCTACACCTTC. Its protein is CASSLIEAGTGVFYGYTF. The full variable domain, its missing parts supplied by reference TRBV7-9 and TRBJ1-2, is DTGVSQNPRHKITKRGQNVTFRCDPISEHNRLYWYRQTLGQGPEFLTYFQNEAQLEKSRLLSDRFSAERPKGSFSTLEIQRTEQGDSAMYLCASSLIEAGTGVFYGYTFGSGTRLTVV.

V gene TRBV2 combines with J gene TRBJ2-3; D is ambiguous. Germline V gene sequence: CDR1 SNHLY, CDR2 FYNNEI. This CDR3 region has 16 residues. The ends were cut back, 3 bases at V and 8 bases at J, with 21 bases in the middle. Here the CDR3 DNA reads TGTGCCAGCAGTGATAGCCGGACCGCCCCAGAACTTACGCAGTATTTT. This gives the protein CASSDSRTAPELTQYF.

The CDR3 coding sequence is TGTGCCAGCAGTGCGACAGGGTTGGGGGAGACCCAGTACTTC. This sequence encodes CASSATGLGETQYF. The chain couples TRBV6-1 to TRBJ2-5; TRBD1 matches at 7 bases. V dropped 4 bases and J dropped 5; count of bases not matched to a gene: 7. The length of the CDR3 is 14 residues. Germline V gene data show CDR1 as MNHNS and CDR2 as SASEGT.

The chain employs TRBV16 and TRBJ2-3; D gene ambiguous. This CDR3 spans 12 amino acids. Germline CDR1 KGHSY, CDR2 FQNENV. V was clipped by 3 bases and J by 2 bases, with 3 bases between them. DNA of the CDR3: TGTGCCAGCAGCCAGTACACAGATACGCAGTATTTT. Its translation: CASSQYTDTQYF.

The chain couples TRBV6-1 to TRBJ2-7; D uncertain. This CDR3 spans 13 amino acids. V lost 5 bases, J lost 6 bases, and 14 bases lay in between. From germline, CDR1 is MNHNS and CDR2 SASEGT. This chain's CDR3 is CASSWADTSEQYF. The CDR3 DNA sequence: TGTGCCAGCAGTTGGGCAGACACTTCCGAGCAGTACTTC.